This TCR beta chain was obtained from a study of a mutant IDH1 vaccine in newly diagnosed glioma. Across the whole study: The treated population exhibited a male proportion of roughly 60%, a female proportion of 37.5%, and a mean age of about 40 years. Patients arrived already treated with radiotherapy, temozolomide, or both, most having had both.

The CDR3 runs 15 residues. Trimming removed 8 bases at V and 0 bases at J, with 14 bases between. The germline gives CDR1 SNHLY, CDR2 FYNNEI. Sequencing used immunoSEQ multiplex PCR; TCRdb keeps in-frame clones, though not all of them. The data contain more than 25,000 clones, under 85% of them singletons. A word on this clone: Its antigen remains unknown.

Study results and limitations: Pseudoprogression seemed unrelated to changes in top peripheral T cell clonotypes.

This sample's time point: week 35, safety follow-up. In every dose of vaccine, 300 ug of mutant IDH1 20-mer peptide was given alongside topical imiquimod. This specimen consisted of PBMCs, obtained from a glioma patient whose treatment included an IDH1 peptide vaccine. This rearrangement joins TRBV2 to TRBJ2-4; D tentatively fits TRBD1 or TRBD2 (5 bases each). This clonotype was obtained from a woman in her twenties or thirties with glioma. Some clones in this sample may be carry-over from other donors' samples. CDR3 DNA sequence: TGTGCCAGCGAGGGGAGCGCTCTAGCCAAAAACATTCAGTACTTC. This sequence encodes CASEGSALAKNIQYF.